Listed below are T cell receptor beta chains from one sample, sequenced in a study of OX40 agonist ivuxolimab in advanced cancers. Method: immunoSEQ multiplex PCR; TCRdb's copy keeps in-frame clones and lacks some. The top ten hold roughly 25% of the sample, which has some 48,000 clones, around 84% seen once. The sequenced sample was CD4+ or CD8+ T cells sorted from blood, obtained in a trial of the OX40 agonist ivuxolimab. These receptors all stem from an adult with an advanced solid tumor such as melanoma, head and neck, liver or kidney cancer. Each CDR3 is given with its conserved first and last residue. D genes are given only for firm matches. Some rows mark clone size as missing; the rest say once, few, many or name a class of expanded clone.

v_call	d_call	j_call	clone_size	cdr3_aa	cdr3_nt
TRBV30	NA	TRBJ2-3	NA	CAWSVLSDTDTQYF	TGTGCCTGGAGTGTACTAAGTGACACAGATACGCAGTATTTT
TRBV5-1	NA	TRBJ1-1	NA	CASSPGLGTEAFF	TGCGCCAGCAGCCCGGGTCTGGGCACTGAAGCTTTCTTT
TRBV6-5	TRBD1	TRBJ1-1	NA	CASSYGTEGSFTEAFF	TGTGCCAGCAGTTACGGGACAGAGGGGTCTTTCACTGAAGCTTTCTTT
TRBV28	NA	TRBJ1-5	NA	CASSPLGPGGNQPQHF	TGTGCCAGCAGTCCTTTGGGACCTGGGGGCAATCAGCCCCAGCATTTT
TRBV9	TRBD2	TRBJ2-2	NA	CASSETGGSTGELFF	TGTGCCAGCAGTGAAACGGGGGGGAGTACCGGGGAGCTGTTTTTT
TRBV7-9	NA	TRBJ1-2	few	CASSLVGSGYTF	TGTGCCAGCAGCTTAGTAGGGAGTGGCTACACCTTC
TRBV5-1	TRBD1	TRBJ2-7	NA	CASSLIDRGDEQYF	TGCGCCAGCAGCTTGATCGACAGGGGGGACGAGCAGTACTTC
TRBV29-1	NA	TRBJ1-2	NA	CSVGGRGTSGYTF	TGCAGCGTTGGGGGCAGGGGAACGTCTGGCTACACCTTC
TRBV7-6	NA	TRBJ2-2	NA	CASSFGGGELFF	TGTGCCAGCAGCTTTGGGGGCGGGGAGCTGTTTTTT
TRBV19	NA	TRBJ2-1	NA	CASSITVGDTYYNEQFF	TGTGCCAGTAGTATAACCGTCGGGGATACCTATTACAATGAGCAGTTCTTC
TRBV6-6	TRBD1	TRBJ1-2	NA	CASSKTGRGLNGYTF	TGTGCCAGCAGCAAGACGGGCAGGGGGCTTAATGGCTACACCTTC
TRBV19	TRBD2	TRBJ2-1	NA	CASSATSGGINEQFF	TGTGCCAGTAGCGCGACTAGCGGGGGAATCAATGAGCAGTTCTTC
TRBV6-4	NA	TRBJ2-2	NA	CASSGSNTGELFF	TGTGCCAGCAGTGGATCGAACACCGGGGAGCTGTTTTTT
TRBV5-8	NA	TRBJ1-5	NA	CASNDRWQPQHF	TGTGCCAGCAACGACCGATGGCAGCCCCAGCATTTT
TRBV2	NA	TRBJ2-3	NA	CASSTAVYTDTQYF	TGTGCCAGCAGCACAGCGGTATACACAGATACGCAGTATTTT
TRBV7-9	TRBD1	TRBJ2-2	NA	CASSFRDRGSNTGELFF	TGTGCCAGCAGCTTCCGGGACAGGGGCTCGAACACCGGGGAGCTGTTTTTT
TRBV7-3	NA	TRBJ2-2	once	CASAPGRTIAGELFF	TGTGCCAGCGCCCCGGGACGGACCATCGCCGGGGAGCTGTTTTTT
TRBV18	TRBD1	TRBJ1-6	NA	CASSPPTSDSAGGFSPLHF	TGTGCCAGCTCACCACCGACCTCTGATTCGGCAGGGGGCTTTTCACCCCTCCACTTT